This T cell receptor beta chain was profiled in a study of cytomegalovirus exposure and HLA in healthy donors. The PCR used 60 Vbeta and 13 Jbeta primers. Sequencing was performed with immunoSEQ multiplex PCR; in TCRdb, only in-frame clones are kept and a portion is missing. Its table records some 55,000 clones. General study results and limits: Most TCRs appeared rarely, but some public TCRs recurred in many donors.

As regards this clone: What it binds is not known.

Sample: PBMCs. The sequence was collected from a woman aged 40-49 years in good health and CMV-seronegative.

The CDR3 sequence: CAGRTSGRVTGELFF. CDR3 in DNA: TGTGCCGGGAGGACTAGCGGGAGGGTCACCGGGGAGCTGTTTTTT. This chain uses TRBV6-6 with TRBJ2-2; 15 bases agree with TRBD2. This CDR3 region has 15 residues. CDR1 and CDR2 (germline): MNHNY, SVGAGI (reference sequence). V lost 11 bases to trimming and J lost 4 bases; unmatched junction nucleotides: 5.